The 17 T cell receptor beta chains in this list originate from one sample, sequenced in a study of blood T cell repertoires in COVID-19. Clones were read by immunoSEQ multiplex PCR, and TCRdb kept only the in-frame ones, dropping some. Among about 180,000 clones, nearly 80% were seen once, and the ten largest hold less than 30%. The sequenced sample consisted of peripheral blood. All receptors derive from a woman aged 65 to 85 with acute or convalescent COVID-19.

This clone was seen more than once but under ten times. This chain uses TRBV18 with TRBJ2-1; D not resolved. This CDR3 is built from 15 residues. Germline CDR1 and CDR2: KGHSH and LQKENI. The V gene lost 1 base and the J gene lost 2 bases, with 9 bases spanning the gap. The CDR3 DNA reads as TGTGCCAGCTCACCACAGAGAATCGCCTACAATGAGCAGTTCTTC. Translated, it gives CASSPQRIAYNEQFF.

This chain links TRBV5-6 with TRBJ2-7, with D maybe TRBD2 (6 bases). V was clipped by 6 bases and J by 3 bases, with 16 bases between them. The CDR3 totals 14 residues. Germline CDR1 is SGHDT and CDR2 is YYEEEE. CDR3 protein: CASTSLGGNYEQYF. The CDR3 DNA reads as TGTGCCAGCACCTCCTTGGGAGGAAACTACGAGCAGTACTTC.

Here the CDR3 reads CASSELTAYGYTF. The CDR3 DNA reads TGTGCCAGCAGTGAATTGACAGCCTATGGCTACACCTTC. The J gene is TRBJ1-2, the V gene TRBV6-1, with a possible D match to TRBD1 (5 bases). The CDR3 runs 13 residues. V was trimmed by 2 bases and J by 4 bases, leaving 8 bases between them. Germline CDR1 reads MNHNS; CDR2 reads SASEGT.

The CDR3 DNA sequence: TGTGCCAGCAGCGGACTAGGAGACGAGCAGTACTTC. It codes for CASSGLGDEQYF. The chain uses TRBV4-2 and TRBJ2-7; 7 bases align to TRBD2. The V gene's germline CDR1 is LGHNA and CDR2 YNFKEQ. Trimming cost V 5 bases and J 5 bases; bases outside gene matches: 3. The CDR3 totals 12 residues.

This chain connects TRBV27 to TRBJ2-5; the D is unclear. V lost 6 bases, J lost 0 bases, and 8 bases lay in between. This CDR3 comprises 13 residues. Germline V gives CDR1 MNHEY, CDR2 SMNVEV (reference sequence). CDR3 in amino acids: CASSFSYQETQYF. The CDR3 nucleotides are TGTGCCAGCAGCTTTTCGTACCAAGAGACCCAGTACTTC.

This rearrangement joins TRBV19 to TRBJ1-3; 8 nucleotides agree with TRBD1. This CDR3 comprises 16 residues. Trimming removed 5 bases from V and 1 base from J; junction bases left unmatched: 7. From germline, CDR1 is LNHDA and CDR2 SQIVND (reference sequence). CDR3 DNA: TGTGCCAGTAGTGCACCGGGACAGGTTTCTGGAAACACCATATATTTT. This sequence encodes CASSAPGQVSGNTIYF.

The chain joins TRBV19 to TRBJ2-7; D remains unclear. V was cut by 5 bases and J by 3 bases, with 14 bases left in between. Germline V lookup: CDR1 LNHDA, CDR2 SQIVND (reference sequence). This CDR3 has 14 amino acids. CDR3 DNA sequence: TGTGCCAGTAGTCCCTCTATTGGTTACTACGAGCAGTACTTC. Its protein is CASSPSIGYYEQYF.

This chain links TRBV7-9 with TRBJ2-7; the match to TRBD1 covers 8 bases. The CDR3 sequence is 13 residues long. Germline lookup yields CDR1 SEHNR and CDR2 FQNEAQ (reference sequence). V was clipped by 5 bases and J by 2 bases; unmatched bases: 2. The CDR3 spells CASSRGQAYEQYF. CDR3 DNA sequence: TGTGCCAGCAGCCGGGGACAGGCCTACGAGCAGTACTTC.

The chain employs TRBV5-1 and TRBJ2-7; 7 nucleotides align to TRBD1. The V segment lost 1 base and the J segment 0 bases; nucleotides outside the gene matches: 7. In germline, CDR1 is SGHRS, CDR2 YFSETQ. The CDR3 contains 16 residues. The CDR3 spells CASSLPWDSSSYEQYF. The CDR3 region has the DNA TGCGCCAGCAGCTTGCCCTGGGACAGCAGCTCCTACGAGCAGTACTTC.

This sequence joins TRBV3-1 (or the pseudogene TRBV3-2) and TRBJ2-2, with D possibly TRBD2 on 6 matching bases. The V end was cut by 7 bases, the J end by 5 bases, with 20 bases between. The V gene's germline CDR1 is LGHDT and CDR2 YNNKEL (reference sequence). This CDR3 comprises 16 residues. DNA for the CDR3: TGTGCCAGCATACTGGGTGGGGGTGCGGGGACCGGGGAGCTGTTTTTT. Encoded protein: CASILGGGAGTGELFF.

This chain uses TRBV10-2 with TRBJ2-4, with 10 bases lining up with TRBD2. Trimming cost V 0 bases and J 5 bases; bases outside gene matches: 7. The CDR3 is made up of 17 amino acids. Germline assignment: CDR1 WSHSY and CDR2 SAAADI. The CDR3 protein is CASSESTSGIGQNIQYF. The CDR3 nucleotides read TGCGCCAGCAGTGAGTCCACTAGCGGGATCGGCCAAAACATTCAGTACTTC.

The chain links TRBV2 to TRBJ1-2; D perhaps matches TRBD1 (5 bases). The germline gives CDR1 SNHLY, CDR2 FYNNEI. The V end was cut by 8 bases, the J end by 8 bases, with 15 bases between. The CDR3 is made up of 12 amino acids. CDR3: CASFQGSSGYTF. The CDR3, as DNA: TGTGCCAGCTTTCAGGGCTCCTCCGGCTACACCTTC.

This chain connects TRBV7-9 to TRBJ2-4, with no clear D. In germline, CDR1 is SEHNR, CDR2 FQNEAQ (reference sequence). V was trimmed by 7 bases and J by 1 base, leaving 8 bases between them. This CDR3 spans 13 amino acids. CDR3 nucleotides: TGTGCCAGCACCCCGGTGGCCAAAAACATTCAGTACTTC. This sequence encodes CASTPVAKNIQYF.

V is TRBV5-1 and J is TRBJ1-3; D gene unclear. V lost 2 bases and J 4 bases, leaving 10 bases between the germline ends. CDR1 is SGHRS and CDR2 is YFSETQ in the germline V gene. This CDR3 contains 14 residues. The CDR3 DNA sequence: TGCGCCAGCAGCTTTAGCAGCGAGGGAAACACCATATATTTT. This translates into CASSFSSEGNTIYF.

The chain uses TRBV29-1 and TRBJ1-1, with D hard to call. The CDR3 runs 11 residues. The germline V and J ends were trimmed by 5 bases and 11 bases, with 15 bases remaining between them. Per the germline V gene, CDR1 is SQVTM and CDR2 is ANQGSEA. CDR3 nucleotide sequence: TGCAGCGTTCGTGCCTCGGGTGGGGCTTTCTTT. Amino acids: CSVRASGGAFF.

This clone was picked up one time. The V call is TRBV2, the J call TRBJ2-1; TRBD2 matches at 9 bases. The CDR3 runs 19 residues. V gave up 2 bases and J gave up 0 bases; unmatched junction bases: 11. Germline V gives CDR1 SNHLY, CDR2 FYNNEI. In nucleotides, the CDR3 is TGTGCCAGCAGTGAAACGGGCGGGAGGGCCTACAGCTCCTACAATGAGCAGTTCTTC. This encodes CASSETGGRAYSSYNEQFF.

This clone was found many times. The rearrangement uses TRBV15 and TRBJ2-7; 9 bases agree with TRBD2. The junction had 6 bases not matched to a gene; V was cut back by 1 base and J by 2 bases. The CDR3 has 16 amino acids. Germline V gene lookup returns CDR1 LNHNV and CDR2 YYDKDF (reference sequence). Written as DNA, the CDR3 is TGTGCCACCAGCAGAGGCCGAGTAGCGGGAGCCTACGAGCAGTACTTC. It codes for CATSRGRVAGAYEQYF. Using reference TRBV15 and TRBJ2-7 for the parts outside the CDR3, the full variable domain is DAMVIQNPRYQVTQFGKPVTLSCSQTLNHNVMYWYQQKSSQAPKLLFHYYDKDFNNEADTPDNFQSRRPNTSFCFLDIRSPGLGDTAMYLCATSRGRVAGAYEQYFGPGTRLTVT.